The 27 T cell receptor beta chains presented below share a single source sample, sequenced in a study of OX40 agonist ivuxolimab in advanced cancers. Profiled with immunoSEQ multiplex PCR; TCRdb holds only in-frame clones, not every one. The sample holds some 97,000 clones, approximately 89% seen once. The sequenced sample was CD4+ or CD8+ T cells sorted from blood, obtained in a trial of the OX40 agonist ivuxolimab. The receptors originated from an adult with an advanced solid tumor such as melanoma, head and neck, liver or kidney cancer.

The V gene is TRBV28, the J gene TRBJ2-1, with D possibly matching TRBD1 (6 bases). Germline V CDR1 and CDR2: MDHEN, SYDVKM. V lost 4 bases and J 4 bases, leaving 14 bases between the germline ends. This CDR3 spans 15 amino acids. The CDR3 protein is CASSYGAGAYNEQFF. The CDR3 coding sequence is TGTGCCAGCAGTTACGGGGCAGGGGCTTACAATGAGCAGTTCTTC. Based on the CDR3 plus reference TRBV28 and TRBJ2-1, the full variable domain is DVKVTQSSRYLVKRTGEKVFLECVQDMDHENMFWYRQDPGLGLRLIYFSYDVKMKEKGDIPEGYSVSREKKERFSLILESASTNQTSMYLCASSYGAGAYNEQFFGPGTRLTVL.

This clone turned up a few times. The chain recombines TRBV6-6 with TRBJ1-3; the D is unclear. Germline CDR1 is MNHNY and CDR2 is SVGAGI (reference sequence). V lost 5 bases, J lost 4 bases, and 9 bases lay in between. The CDR3 is made up of 13 amino acids. As DNA, the CDR3 is TGTGCCAGCAGTCGGTTTTGGGGAAACACCATATATTTT. It codes for CASSRFWGNTIYF.

V is TRBV9 and J is TRBJ2-3, with unresolved D. Germline V gene sequence: CDR1 SGDLS, CDR2 YYNGEE. CDR3 length: 15 residues. Trimming left V 0 bases short and J 2 bases short, with 10 bases between. CDR3 nucleotide sequence: TGTGCCAGCAGCGTAGGGAATCCCCACACAGATACGCAGTATTTT. Its protein is CASSVGNPHTDTQYF.

V is TRBV18 and J is TRBJ2-7; 7 bases match TRBD1. The CDR3 loop spans 16 amino acids. From germline, CDR1 is KGHSH and CDR2 LQKENI. V lost 3 bases and J lost 2; bases outside the gene matches: 10. The DNA for the CDR3 is TGTGCCAGCTCACCGCCAAGCCGGACAGGCACCTACGAGCAGTACTTC. The encoded protein is CASSPPSRTGTYEQYF.

The chain joins TRBV7-6 to TRBJ1-3; D gene ambiguous. The germline V and J ends were trimmed by 1 base and 7 bases, with 11 bases remaining between them. The CDR3 runs 14 residues. Germline CDR1 SGHVS, CDR2 FNYEAQ. The CDR3 DNA is TGTGCCAGCAGCTTAGAAAAAGCCGGGAACACCATATATTTT. Translation: CASSLEKAGNTIYF.

CDR3 nucleotides: TGTGCCAGCAGTGAAGCGATCATCAGGGAGACCCAGTACTTC. It encodes CASSEAIIRETQYF. This sequence joins TRBV6-1 and TRBJ2-5; D not resolved. Trimming shortened V by 0 bases and J by 5 bases, and 10 bases separated the two germline ends. Germline-derived CDR1 and CDR2 are MNHNS and SASEGT. The CDR3 is made up of 14 amino acids.

The chain links TRBV11-1 to TRBJ2-7, with 8 bases identical to TRBD1. V trimming: 10 bases; J trimming: 3 bases; junction bases outside the gene matches: 2. This CDR3 has 11 amino acids. The germline V gene encodes CDR1 SGHAT and CDR2 FQDESV (reference sequence). The CDR3 nucleotides read TGTGCCACCGGACAGGGCTACGAGCAGTACTTC. This codes for CATGQGYEQYF.

The chain is built from TRBV2 and TRBJ2-3, with TRBD1 identical over 8 bases. The length of the CDR3 is 18 residues. V lost 9 bases and J lost 0; bases outside the gene matches: 17. CDR1 and CDR2 (germline): SNHLY, FYNNEI. This chain's CDR3 is CASTGGLGMWSSTDTQYF. CDR3 DNA sequence: TGTGCCAGTACAGGGGGGCTGGGGATGTGGTCTAGCACAGATACGCAGTATTTT.

V usage is TRBV7-2 and J usage is TRBJ2-7; 8 bases fit TRBD2. Germline CDR1 is SGHTA and CDR2 is FQGNSA. The J segment lost 7 bases and the V segment lost 2 bases, leaving 7 bases of the junction unmatched. The CDR3 has 14 amino acids. The CDR3 spells CASSLTSGLGEQYF. The CDR3 bases are TGTGCCAGCAGCTTAACTAGCGGCCTTGGGGAGCAGTACTTC.

This clone was picked up one time. The gene calls are TRBV6-5 and TRBJ1-1; D possibly corresponds to TRBD1 (6 bases). The germline V and J ends were trimmed by 5 bases and 3 bases, with 16 bases remaining between them. CDR3 size: 15 residues. CDR1 and CDR2 from the germline V gene are MNHEY and SVGAGI. The CDR3 loop reads CASSTSRTDDTEAFF. The CDR3 nucleotides read TGTGCCAGCAGTACCTCAAGGACAGACGACACTGAAGCTTTCTTT.

The J gene is TRBJ2-7, the V gene TRBV28; D ambiguous. This CDR3 spans 11 amino acids. With 4 bases removed from V and 3 bases from J, the gap between germline ends came to 4 bases. The germline gives CDR1 MDHEN, CDR2 SYDVKM. The CDR3 loop reads CASSSNYEQYF. The CDR3, as DNA: TGTGCCAGCAGTTCCAACTACGAGCAGTACTTC.

The rearrangement joins TRBV2 to TRBJ1-3; D not resolved. Trimming stripped 6 bases from V and 0 bases from J, with 9 bases between. Germline V gives CDR1 SNHLY, CDR2 FYNNEI. The CDR3 runs to 14 residues. The CDR3 coding sequence is TGTGCCAGCAGAGAAAACAACTCTGGAAACACCATATATTTT. Protein product: CASRENNSGNTIYF.

The J gene is TRBJ2-1, the V gene TRBV6-1; 10 bases fit TRBD1. Germline V CDR1 and CDR2: MNHNS, SASEGT. The CDR3 runs 13 residues. V was clipped by 11 bases and J by 10 bases; unmatched bases: 11. CDR3 residues: CAGGRDRGKEQFF. The CDR3 DNA reads as TGTGCCGGGGGCCGGGACAGGGGAAAGGAGCAGTTCTTC.

This chain uses TRBV2 with TRBJ2-3; D not certain. The V end lost 7 bases, the J end lost 2 bases, and 19 bases lay between the germline ends. CDR1 is SNHLY and CDR2 is FYNNEI in the germline V gene. The CDR3 spans 16 residues. CDR3 protein: CASILDGPGTTDTQYF. CDR3 DNA sequence: TGTGCCAGCATTTTAGACGGCCCCGGCACCACAGATACGCAGTATTTT.

The chain combines TRBV15 with TRBJ2-6; D not certain. The germline V gene encodes CDR1 LNHNV and CDR2 YYDKDF (reference sequence). This CDR3 has 18 residues. Trimming removed 0 bases from V and 1 base from J, with 13 bases in between. The CDR3 region has the DNA TGTGCCACCAGCAGAGAGATACCCGAAGAATCTGGGGCCAACGTCCTGACTTTC. This codes for CATSREIPEESGANVLTF.

CDR3 protein: CASSPGQGFTGELFF. The CDR3 DNA follows: TGTGCCAGCAGCCCGGGACAGGGGTTTACCGGGGAGCTGTTTTTT. The chain uses TRBV5-4 and TRBJ2-2; 10 nucleotides match TRBD1. CDR3 length: 15 amino acids. Trimming removed 4 bases from V and 5 bases from J; junction bases left unmatched: 5. Germline CDR1 reads SGHNT; CDR2 reads YYREEE (reference sequence).

This clone was recorded only once. V usage is TRBV28 and J usage is TRBJ2-7; TRBD2 agrees at 11 bases. The CDR3 totals 15 residues. Germline V lookup: CDR1 MDHEN, CDR2 SYDVKM. The J segment lost 1 base and the V segment lost 5 bases, leaving 4 bases of the junction unmatched. For the CDR3, the DNA is TGTGCCAGCAGTCCAGGGACTAGCGGATCCTACGAGCAGTACTTC. It specifies CASSPGTSGSYEQYF.

The chain carries TRBV28 and TRBJ1-1; D is unclear. The CDR3 runs 14 residues. CDR1 is MDHEN and CDR2 is SYDVKM in the germline V gene. V lost 2 bases, J lost 4 bases, and 11 bases lay in between. CDR3 in DNA: TGTGCCAGCAGTTTACCCCGCCCCGGCACTGAAGCTTTCTTT. It codes for CASSLPRPGTEAFF.

This rearrangement joins TRBV7-3 to TRBJ2-1; 8 bases line up with TRBD2. Germline CDR1 SGHTA, CDR2 FQGTGA. The CDR3 runs to 16 residues. V shed 5 bases, J shed 9 bases, and the junction held 15 bases outside the gene matches. In nucleotides, the CDR3 is TGTGCCAGCAGCCCGAGAGGACTAGCCCAATCCGGTGAGCAGTTCTTC. Its protein is CASSPRGLAQSGEQFF.

The gene calls are TRBV5-6 and TRBJ1-2; no firm D call. The length of the CDR3 is 13 residues. The germline CDR1 and CDR2 sequences are SGHDT and YYEEEE. Trimming cost V 2 bases and J 0 bases, with 5 bases left between them. The CDR3, as DNA: TGTGCCAGCAGCTTTAGCGCTAACTATGGCTACACCTTC. This translates into CASSFSANYGYTF.

In this sample, this clone turned up once. V usage is TRBV21-1 and J usage is TRBJ2-7; the table assigns TRBD2, which was not confirmed against the DNA. TRBV21-1 is listed as a pseudogene. This CDR3 is built from 16 residues. The CDR3 coding sequence is TGTGCCAGCCCCGGGACTAGCGGGAGGCCCTCCTACGAGCAGTACTTC. Translated, it gives CASPGTSGRPSYEQYF.

The chain joins TRBV11-2 to TRBJ1-1; D remains unclear. V was pared by 1 base and J by 1 base, with 22 bases between. This CDR3 is built from 19 residues. CDR1 is SGHAT and CDR2 is FQNNGV in the germline V gene. This CDR3 reads CASSLAFLGRRYQNTEAFF. The CDR3 DNA sequence: TGTGCCAGCAGCTTAGCTTTTTTGGGCCGCCGATACCAGAACACTGAAGCTTTCTTT.

This chain uses TRBV7-3 with TRBJ2-1; 7 bases map to TRBD1. Germline CDR1 reads SGHTA; CDR2 reads FQGTGA. Trimming took 5 bases from V and 2 from J; bases not matched to a gene: 6. The CDR3 is made up of 15 amino acids. CDR3 amino acids: CASSQRQGPYNEQFF. The CDR3 coding sequence is TGTGCCAGCAGCCAGAGACAGGGCCCCTACAATGAGCAGTTCTTC.

This CDR3 reads CASSHWGGTNEKLFF. Here the CDR3 DNA reads TGCGCCAGCAGTCACTGGGGGGGAACTAATGAAAAACTGTTTTTT. The rearrangement joins TRBV23-1 to TRBJ1-4, with D perhaps matching TRBD1 (5 bases). TRBV23-1 is an open reading frame whose function is uncertain. V was cut by 3 bases and J by 1 base, with 9 bases left in between. The CDR3 has 15 residues.

The gene calls are TRBV6-1 and TRBJ2-2; TRBD1 might be the D (5 bases). Germline CDR1 MNHNS, CDR2 SASEGT. V dropped 6 bases and J dropped 2 bases, with 10 bases sitting between them. CDR3 size: 14 residues. This CDR3 reads CASRGHLNTGELFF. DNA of the CDR3: TGTGCCAGCAGAGGACATCTTAACACCGGGGAGCTGTTTTTT.

The chain joins TRBV20-1 to TRBJ1-2; D perhaps matches TRBD1 (6 bases). The V gene lost 6 bases and the J gene lost 5 bases, with 10 bases spanning the gap. The CDR3 contains 11 residues. Germline loops: CDR1 DFQATT, CDR2 SNEGSKA (reference sequence). Here the CDR3 reads CSAVDRYGYTF. The CDR3 DNA is TGCAGTGCCGTGGACAGATATGGCTACACCTTC.

The V call is TRBV6-1, the J call TRBJ2-4; no firm D call. V lost 2 bases and J 11 bases, leaving 16 bases between the germline ends. In germline, CDR1 is MNHNS, CDR2 SASEGT. There are 14 residues in the CDR3. The CDR3 spells CASSELGYSMVQYF. DNA of the CDR3: TGTGCCAGCAGTGAACTGGGTTACAGTATGGTTCAGTACTTC.